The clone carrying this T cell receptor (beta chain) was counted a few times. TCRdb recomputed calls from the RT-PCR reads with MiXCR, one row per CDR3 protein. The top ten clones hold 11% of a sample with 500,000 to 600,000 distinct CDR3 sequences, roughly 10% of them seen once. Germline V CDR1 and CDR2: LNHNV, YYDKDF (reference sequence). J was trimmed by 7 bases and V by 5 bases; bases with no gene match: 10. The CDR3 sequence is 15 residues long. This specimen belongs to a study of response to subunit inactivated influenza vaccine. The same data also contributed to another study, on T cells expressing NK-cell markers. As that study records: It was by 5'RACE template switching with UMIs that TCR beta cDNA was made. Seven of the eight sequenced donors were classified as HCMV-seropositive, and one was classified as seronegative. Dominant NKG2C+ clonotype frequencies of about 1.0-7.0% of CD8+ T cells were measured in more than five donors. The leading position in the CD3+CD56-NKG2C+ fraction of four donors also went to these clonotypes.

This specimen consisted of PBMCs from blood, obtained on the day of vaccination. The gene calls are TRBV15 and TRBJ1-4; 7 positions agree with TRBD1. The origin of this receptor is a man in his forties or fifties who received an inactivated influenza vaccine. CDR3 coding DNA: TGTGCCACCAGCGATCGGAGGGGGCTTACTGAAAAACTGTTTTTT. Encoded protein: CATSDRRGLTEKLFF.